The 26 T cell receptor beta chains below come from one sample, sequenced in a study of shared clonotypes between healthy human individuals. Libraries were prepared by immunoSEQ multiplex PCR; TCRdb keeps only in-frame clonotypes and omits some of them. The sample contains about 2.1 million clones, about 93% of which appear only once. Naive CD8 cells lacked CD45RO, underwent positive selection for CCR7 and left out terminally differentiated effector memory CD45RA+ cells. Sequencing used naive CD8+ T cells from PBMCs. Receptors were obtained from a young man in good health. Some clones in this sample may be carry-over from other donors' samples.

The chain employs TRBV7-9 and TRBJ2-5; TRBD2 is a possible D gene (5 bases). Trimming pared 3 bases from V and 5 bases from J, leaving 16 bases between. The CDR3 consists of 15 residues. Germline values: CDR1 SEHNR, CDR2 FQNEAQ (reference sequence). CDR3 protein: CASSLPTRGFETQYF. The DNA for the CDR3 is TGTGCCAGCAGCTTGCCAACTAGAGGGTTTGAGACCCAGTACTTC.

This chain uses TRBV5-1 with TRBJ2-1; TRBD2 matches at 7 bases. The length of the CDR3 is 15 residues. The trim removed 6 bases at V and 4 bases at J, leaving 10 bases unmatched. Germline V CDR1 and CDR2: SGHRS, YFSETQ. The CDR3 here is CASTHSKGGYNEQFF. CDR3 nucleotide sequence: TGCGCCAGCACCCATTCAAAGGGAGGGTACAATGAGCAGTTCTTC.

The rearrangement uses TRBV28 and TRBJ1-2; D ambiguous. CDR1 and CDR2 (germline): MDHEN, SYDVKM. The ends were cut back, 3 bases at V and 8 bases at J, with 10 bases in the middle. There are 12 residues in the CDR3. For the CDR3, the DNA is TGTGCCAGCAGTTTCGCCCCGGGGGGCTACACCTTC. It yields the protein CASSFAPGGYTF.

This chain joins TRBV10-3 and TRBJ2-3, with D perhaps given as TRBD1 or TRBD2 (5 bases each). The CDR3 totals 18 residues. Trimming left V 0 bases short and J 5 bases short, with 21 bases between. The germline gives CDR1 ENHRY, CDR2 SYGVKD. CDR3 in amino acids: CAISESKGRGRGVDTQYF. In DNA form, the CDR3 reads TGTGCCATCAGTGAGTCGAAGGGAAGAGGTAGGGGAGTAGATACGCAGTATTTT.

This rearrangement joins TRBV7-9 to TRBJ2-2; unclear D gene. The CDR3 is 11 residues long. The ends were cut back, 7 bases at V and 8 bases at J, with 8 bases in the middle. Germline loops: CDR1 SEHNR, CDR2 FQNEAQ (reference sequence). For the CDR3, the DNA is TGTGCCAGCACGCCGCCTGGGGAGCTGTTTTTT. Its translation is CASTPPGELFF. Filled out from reference TRBV7-9 and TRBJ2-2, the complete variable domain reads DTGVSQNPRHKITKRGQNVTFRCDPISEHNRLYWYRQTLGQGPEFLTYFQNEAQLEKSRLLSDRFSAERPKGSFSTLEIQRTEQGDSAMYLCASTPPGELFFGEGSRLTVL.

This clone is a singleton in its sample. This chain uses TRBV15 with TRBJ1-4; 7 positions match TRBD1. V was pared by 3 bases and J by 0 bases, with 7 bases of the junction left unmatched. The germline CDR1 and CDR2 sequences are LNHNV and YYDKDF (reference sequence). The CDR3 consists of 17 residues. CDR3 region: CATSRDFDRATNEKLFF. DNA of the CDR3: TGTGCCACCAGCAGGGACTTCGACAGGGCAACTAATGAAAAACTGTTTTTT.

This chain links TRBV7-6 with TRBJ2-5, with D possibly called TRBD1 or TRBD2 (5 bases each). The CDR3 has 15 residues. The germline gives CDR1 SGHVS, CDR2 FNYEAQ. V dropped 1 base and J dropped 4 bases, with 13 bases sitting between them. The CDR3 DNA sequence: TGTGCCAGCAGCTTAGAATGGGACCCGGGAGAGACCCAGTACTTC. Translating it yields CASSLEWDPGETQYF.

This clone was picked up a small number of times. The chain recombines TRBV25-1 with TRBJ1-4; the D is unclear. Trimming cost V 6 bases and J 7 bases, with 6 bases left between them. The germline V gene encodes CDR1 MGHDK and CDR2 SYGVNS. The CDR3 is made up of 11 amino acids. DNA for the CDR3: TGTGCCAGCAGGCGTGGTGAAAAACTGTTTTTT. Its translation: CASRRGEKLFF.

The chain combines TRBV6-5 with TRBJ1-1; 9 positions agree with TRBD1. Looked up from germline, CDR1 is MNHEY and CDR2 is SVGAGI. The CDR3 extends over 14 amino acids. V was pared by 0 bases and J by 11 bases, with 7 bases of the junction left unmatched. The CDR3 is CASSYSTGGEEAFF. CDR3 DNA: TGTGCCAGCAGTTACTCGACAGGGGGGGAGGAGGCTTTCTTT.

This clone was seen once. This rearrangement joins TRBV18 to TRBJ1-4, with a possible D match to TRBD1 (6 bases). Germline V gene lookup returns CDR1 KGHSH and CDR2 LQKENI. The germline V and J ends were trimmed by 2 bases and 8 bases, with 18 bases remaining between them. There are 16 residues in the CDR3. The CDR3 DNA sequence: TGTGCCAGCTCACCATCCCGACAGGTGGAGACAGAAAAACTGTTTTTT. Protein: CASSPSRQVETEKLFF.

The chain is built from TRBV14 and TRBJ1-4, with TRBD1 matching 8 bases. There are 14 residues in the CDR3. The germline V gene encodes CDR1 SGHDN and CDR2 FVKESK. J was trimmed by 4 bases and V by 4 bases; bases with no gene match: 2. The DNA of the CDR3 is TGTGCCAGCAGCCTGACAGGGGTTAATGAAAAACTGTTTTTT. Translation gives CASSLTGVNEKLFF.

V is TRBV10-1 and J is TRBJ2-1; unclear D gene. V shed 4 bases and J shed 7 bases, with 11 bases lying between them. In germline, CDR1 is WNHNN, CDR2 SYGVQD (reference sequence). CDR3 length equals 13 residues. CDR3 protein: CASSGKVGNEQFF. CDR3 nucleotide sequence: TGCGCCAGCAGTGGAAAAGTAGGGAATGAGCAGTTCTTC.

The chain links TRBV7-9 to TRBJ2-7, with D uncertain. The V gene's germline CDR1 is SEHNR and CDR2 FQNEAQ (reference sequence). Trimming left V 1 base short and J 3 bases short, with 10 bases between. The length of the CDR3 is 14 residues. The CDR3, as DNA: TGTGCCAGCAGCTTAGGAAGCAATTACTACGAGCAGTACTTC. Translated: CASSLGSNYYEQYF.

In this sample, this clone turned up once. The rearrangement joins TRBV7-8 to TRBJ2-3; 9 positions agree with TRBD2. The CDR3 loop spans 18 amino acids. The J segment lost 8 bases and the V segment lost 0 bases, leaving 15 bases of the junction unmatched. Germline V gives CDR1 SGHVS, CDR2 FQNEAQ. The CDR3: CASSLALMGREGPGTQYF. Here the CDR3 DNA reads TGTGCCAGCAGCTTAGCGCTCATGGGGCGGGAGGGCCCTGGTACGCAGTATTTT.

The V gene is TRBV9, the J gene TRBJ2-1; the D is unclear. The V end was cut by 0 bases, the J end by 10 bases, with 20 bases between. CDR1 is SGDLS and CDR2 is YYNGEE in the germline V gene. This CDR3 has 16 residues. CDR3 bases: TGTGCCAGCAGCGTAGTTGGAAGGACCGACTTGAGGGAGCAGTTCTTC. Protein product: CASSVVGRTDLREQFF.

The chain joins TRBV7-9 to TRBJ1-2; D is ambiguous. Trimming left V 3 bases short and J 5 bases short, with 13 bases between. This CDR3 is built from 14 residues. Germline V CDR1 and CDR2: SEHNR, FQNEAQ (reference sequence). CDR3 loop: CASSFAGTVYGYTF. As DNA, the CDR3 is TGTGCCAGCAGCTTCGCAGGTACTGTTTATGGCTACACCTTC.

The gene calls are TRBV6-5 and TRBJ2-5; no clear D gene. V was shortened by 4 bases and J by 3 bases, with 6 bases between the two germline ends. This CDR3 has 12 residues. CDR1 MNHEY and CDR2 SVGAGI come from the germline V gene. The CDR3 nucleotides are TGTGCCAGCAGTTCCCAAGAAGAGACCCAGTACTTC. Its protein is CASSSQEETQYF.

This chain uses TRBV28 with TRBJ2-5; 7 bases map to TRBD1. Germline lookup yields CDR1 MDHEN and CDR2 SYDVKM. Trimming removed 5 bases from V and 5 bases from J; junction bases left unmatched: 8. The CDR3 extends over 14 amino acids. The CDR3 region is CASSLLTGWETQYF. CDR3 coding DNA: TGTGCCAGCAGTCTGTTGACAGGGTGGGAGACCCAGTACTTC. Full variable domain (missing parts from reference TRBV28 and TRBJ2-5): DVKVTQSSRYLVKRTGEKVFLECVQDMDHENMFWYRQDPGLGLRLIYFSYDVKMKEKGDIPEGYSVSREKKERFSLILESASTNQTSMYLCASSLLTGWETQYFGPGTRLLVL.

The chain has TRBV27 and TRBJ2-7; D may correspond to TRBD1 or TRBD2 (6 bases each). There are 15 residues in the CDR3. Trimming left V 2 bases short and J 0 bases short, with 11 bases between. Germline CDR1 and CDR2: MNHEY and SMNVEV (reference sequence). The CDR3 coding sequence is TGTGCCAGCAGTTTAGGGGGGCCTTACTCCTACGAGCAGTACTTC. It is translated as CASSLGGPYSYEQYF.

This sequence joins TRBV9 and TRBJ2-2, with D possibly being TRBD1 (5 bases). V lost 0 bases and J lost 7, with 13 bases in between. CDR1 is SGDLS and CDR2 is YYNGEE in the germline V gene. The CDR3 has 15 residues. CDR3 sequence reads: CASSVVQGVGGELFF. The CDR3 bases are TGTGCCAGCAGCGTAGTCCAAGGGGTGGGCGGGGAGCTGTTTTTT.

The V call is TRBV7-9, the J call TRBJ1-5, with TRBD1 matching 12 bases. With 3 bases clipped from V and 6 bases from J, the junction kept 9 bases outside the gene matches. Per the germline V gene, CDR1 is SEHNR and CDR2 is FQNEAQ (reference sequence). This CDR3 is built from 17 residues. CDR3 sequence reads: CASSFGTGGSFVQPQHF. As DNA, the CDR3 is TGTGCCAGCAGCTTCGGGACAGGGGGCTCGTTCGTTCAGCCCCAGCATTTT.

Points on this clone: A much larger clonotype is one base distant, so this may be a read error. Other DNA sequences from this sample encode an identical CDR3 as well. The V call is TRBV28, the J call TRBJ2-5; D ambiguous. The CDR3 loop spans 11 amino acids. Deletions cut 2 bases from V and 4 bases from J, with 2 bases between. Per the germline V gene, CDR1 is MDHEN and CDR2 is SYDVKM. The CDR3 reads CASSLRETQYF. The CDR3 nucleotides read TGTGCCAGCAGTTTAAGAGAGACCCAGTACTTC.

The chain combines TRBV28 with TRBJ1-3; TRBD1 might be the D (5 bases). Germline V lookup: CDR1 MDHEN, CDR2 SYDVKM. With 5 bases removed from V and 7 bases from J, the gap between germline ends came to 12 bases. The CDR3 extends over 13 amino acids. CDR3 region: CASSPGLVNTIYF. CDR3 DNA sequence: TGTGCCAGCAGTCCGGGACTAGTCAACACCATATATTTT. The variable domain in full, with the rest retrieved from reference TRBV28 and TRBJ1-3, is DVKVTQSSRYLVKRTGEKVFLECVQDMDHENMFWYRQDPGLGLRLIYFSYDVKMKEKGDIPEGYSVSREKKERFSLILESASTNQTSMYLCASSPGLVNTIYFGEGSWLTVV.

This clone was detected once. The rearrangement links TRBV19 to TRBJ2-2; 8 positions match TRBD1. Germline V gives CDR1 LNHDA, CDR2 SQIVND (reference sequence). The J segment lost 1 base and the V segment lost 5 bases, leaving 9 bases of the junction unmatched. The CDR3 spans 17 residues. The CDR3 DNA reads as TGTGCCAGTAGTCCGTCGGCCGGGACAGGGAACACCGGGGAGCTGTTTTTT. This gives the protein CASSPSAGTGNTGELFF.

The chain carries TRBV10-3 and TRBJ2-1; D call uncertain. Trimming cost V 0 bases and J 9 bases, with 15 bases left between them. The CDR3 length is 15 residues. Germline V CDR1 and CDR2: ENHRY, SYGVKD. The CDR3 nucleotides read TGTGCCATCAGTGAGTCGAACCTAAGGTTTGGTGAGCAGTTCTTC. It specifies CAISESNLRFGEQFF.

The V call is TRBV27, the J call TRBJ2-1; weak D call: TRBD2 (6 bases). Trimming removed 3 bases at V and 2 bases at J, with 11 bases between. The CDR3 sequence is 15 residues long. Germline CDR1 and CDR2: MNHEY and SMNVEV (reference sequence). In DNA form, the CDR3 reads TGTGCCAGCAGTTTGTATAGCGGAACCTACAATGAGCAGTTCTTC. As protein: CASSLYSGTYNEQFF.